The clone carrying this T cell receptor beta chain came up a few times. What it binds is not known. V was pared by 2 bases and J by 4 bases, with 11 bases between. This CDR3 has 15 residues. CDR1 and CDR2 from the germline V gene are LGHNA and YSLEER. The source of the sample is a study of T-cell memory formation after mild COVID-19. Each CDR3 protein gets one entry after TCRdb re-called the 5' RACE reads with MiXCR. The sample has tens of thousands of distinct CDR3 sequences, roughly 16% seen once; the top ten hold under 45%. Study-wide results and caveats: Clones that contracted clustered mainly in CM and EM if CD4+ and in EMRA if CD8+. Within pre-infection memory, some responding clones were found, suggesting cross-reactive memory joined.

The material sequenced was PBMCs or a T cell subset sorted from them (not recorded which). The clonotype comes from a man aged 18 to 35 who had mild COVID-19 (a few samples of this study predate the infection). Cell type and time point are not known. This chain links TRBV4-3 with TRBJ1-4; D is possibly TRBD1 (6 bases). CDR3 loop: CASSQNGQINEKLFF. The CDR3 DNA reads as TGCGCCAGCAGCCAAAATGGACAGATTAATGAAAAACTGTTTTTT.